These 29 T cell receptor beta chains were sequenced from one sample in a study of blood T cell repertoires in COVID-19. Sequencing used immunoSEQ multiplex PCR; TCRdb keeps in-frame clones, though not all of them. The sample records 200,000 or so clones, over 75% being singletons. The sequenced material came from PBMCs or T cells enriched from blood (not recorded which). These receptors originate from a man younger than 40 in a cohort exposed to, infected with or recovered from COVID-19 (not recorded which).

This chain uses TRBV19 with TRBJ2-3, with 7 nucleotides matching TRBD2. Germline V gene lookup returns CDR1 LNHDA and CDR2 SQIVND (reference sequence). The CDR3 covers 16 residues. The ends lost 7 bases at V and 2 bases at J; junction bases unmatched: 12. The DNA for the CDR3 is TGTGCCAGTACTAAAGAAACCGGGACTAACACAGATACGCAGTATTTT. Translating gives CASTKETGTNTDTQYF.

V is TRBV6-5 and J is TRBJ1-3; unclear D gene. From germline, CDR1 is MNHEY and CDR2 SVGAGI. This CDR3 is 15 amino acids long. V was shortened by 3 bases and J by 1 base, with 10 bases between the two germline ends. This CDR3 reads CASSYPVASGNTIYF. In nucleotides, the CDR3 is TGTGCCAGCAGTTATCCGGTTGCGTCTGGAAACACCATATATTTT.

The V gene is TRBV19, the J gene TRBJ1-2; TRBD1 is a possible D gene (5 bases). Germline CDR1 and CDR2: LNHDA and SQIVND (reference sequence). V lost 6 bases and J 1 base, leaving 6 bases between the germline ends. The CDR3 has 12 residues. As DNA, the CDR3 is TGTGCCAGTAGGACAGATAACTATGGCTACACCTTC. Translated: CASRTDNYGYTF.

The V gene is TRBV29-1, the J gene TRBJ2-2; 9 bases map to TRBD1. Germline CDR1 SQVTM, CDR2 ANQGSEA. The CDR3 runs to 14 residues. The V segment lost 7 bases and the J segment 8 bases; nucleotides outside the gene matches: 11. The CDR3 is CSARPGQGSGELFF. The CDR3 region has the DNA TGCAGCGCGCGGCCGGGACAGGGATCTGGGGAGCTGTTTTTT.

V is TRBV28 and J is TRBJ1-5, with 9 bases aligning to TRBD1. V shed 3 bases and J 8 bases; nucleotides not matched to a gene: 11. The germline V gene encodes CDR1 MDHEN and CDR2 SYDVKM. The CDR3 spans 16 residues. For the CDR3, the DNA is TGTGCCAGCAGTTTCTCCGGGACAGGGAGGAGCAAGCCCCAGCATTTT. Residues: CASSFSGTGRSKPQHF.

CDR3 DNA: TGTGCCAGCAGCTTCACTCCCGGGACTCAAGGCGGTGTTGAGCAGTTCTTC. Protein: CASSFTPGTQGGVEQFF. The rearrangement uses TRBV9 and TRBJ2-1; tentatively, D is TRBD2 (6 bases). The V end was cut by 4 bases, the J end by 9 bases, with 26 bases between. The CDR3 contains 17 residues. Germline values: CDR1 SGDLS, CDR2 YYNGEE.

CDR3 DNA: TGTGCCAGCAGCCATTATACAGGGGGCCCCTTCAATGAAAAACTGTTTTTT. It is translated as CASSHYTGGPFNEKLFF. The rearrangement links TRBV14 to TRBJ1-4, with 9 bases aligning to TRBD1. V lost 3 bases and J lost 5; bases outside the gene matches: 10. The germline V gene has CDR1 SGHDN and CDR2 FVKESK. The CDR3 spans 17 residues.

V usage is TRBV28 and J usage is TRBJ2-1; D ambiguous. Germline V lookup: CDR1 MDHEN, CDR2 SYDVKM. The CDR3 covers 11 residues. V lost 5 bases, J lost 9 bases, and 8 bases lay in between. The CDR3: CASSRISEQFF. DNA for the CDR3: TGTGCCAGCAGTCGAATCAGTGAGCAGTTCTTC.

CDR3 protein: CATQGGRLNTEAFF. DNA for the CDR3: TGTGCCACCCAGGGGGGCAGATTGAACACTGAAGCTTTCTTT. The genes are TRBV19 and TRBJ1-1, with TRBD1 identical over 7 bases. V was pared by 10 bases and J by 0 bases, with 8 bases of the junction left unmatched. Germline V lookup: CDR1 LNHDA, CDR2 SQIVND (reference sequence). The CDR3 runs 14 residues.

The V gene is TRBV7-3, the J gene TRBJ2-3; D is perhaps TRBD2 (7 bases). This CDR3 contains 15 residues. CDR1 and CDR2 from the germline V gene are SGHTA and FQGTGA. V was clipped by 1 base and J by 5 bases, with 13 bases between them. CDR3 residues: CASSLMGASGDTQYF. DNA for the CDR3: TGTGCCAGCAGCTTAATGGGGGCTAGCGGAGATACGCAGTATTTT.

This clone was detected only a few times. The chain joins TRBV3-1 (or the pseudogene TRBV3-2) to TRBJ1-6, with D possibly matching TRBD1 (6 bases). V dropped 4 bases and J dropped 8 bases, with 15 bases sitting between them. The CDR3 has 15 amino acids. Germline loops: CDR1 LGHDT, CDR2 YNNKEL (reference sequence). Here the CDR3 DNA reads TGTGCCAGCAGCCGCAGGGGCCCCCGTGATTCACCCCTCCACTTT. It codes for CASSRRGPRDSPLHF.

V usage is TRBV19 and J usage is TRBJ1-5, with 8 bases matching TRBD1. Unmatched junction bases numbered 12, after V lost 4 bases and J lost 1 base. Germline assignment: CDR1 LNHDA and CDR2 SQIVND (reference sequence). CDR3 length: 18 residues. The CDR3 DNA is TGTGCCAGTAGTACCTCGAGGACAGGGCAGACCAGCAATCAGCCCCAGCATTTT. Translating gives CASSTSRTGQTSNQPQHF.

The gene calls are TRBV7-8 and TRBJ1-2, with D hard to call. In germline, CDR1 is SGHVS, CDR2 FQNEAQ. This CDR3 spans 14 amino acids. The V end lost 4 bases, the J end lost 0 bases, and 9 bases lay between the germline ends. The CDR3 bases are TGTGCCAGCAGCTCGAAGGGAGCTAACTATGGCTACACCTTC. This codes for CASSSKGANYGYTF.

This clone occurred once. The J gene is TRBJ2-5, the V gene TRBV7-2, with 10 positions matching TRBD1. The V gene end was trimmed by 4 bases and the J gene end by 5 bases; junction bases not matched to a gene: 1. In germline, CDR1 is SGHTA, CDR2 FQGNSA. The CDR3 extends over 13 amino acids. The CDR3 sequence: CASSSGQGETQYF. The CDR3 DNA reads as TGTGCCAGCAGCTCGGGACAGGGGGAGACCCAGTACTTC.

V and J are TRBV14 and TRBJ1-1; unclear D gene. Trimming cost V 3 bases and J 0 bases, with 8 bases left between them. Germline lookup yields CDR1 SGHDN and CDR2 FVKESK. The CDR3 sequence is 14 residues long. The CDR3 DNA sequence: TGTGCCAGCAGCCAGAATCAGGTGAACACTGAAGCTTTCTTT. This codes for CASSQNQVNTEAFF.

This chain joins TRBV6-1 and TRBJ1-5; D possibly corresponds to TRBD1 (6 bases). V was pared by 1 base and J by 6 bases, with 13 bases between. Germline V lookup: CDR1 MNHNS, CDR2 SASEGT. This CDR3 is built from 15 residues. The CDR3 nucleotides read TGTGCCAGCAGTGAAGGGGCGGGGGGGCCTCAGCCCCAGCATTTT. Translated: CASSEGAGGPQPQHF.

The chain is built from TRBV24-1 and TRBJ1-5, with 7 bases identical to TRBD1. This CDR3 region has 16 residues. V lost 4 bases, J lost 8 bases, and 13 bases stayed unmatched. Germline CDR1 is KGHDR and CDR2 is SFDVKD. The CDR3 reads CATSEGGQPSREPQHF. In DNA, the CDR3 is TGTGCCACCAGTGAAGGGGGACAGCCTTCAAGGGAGCCCCAGCATTTT.

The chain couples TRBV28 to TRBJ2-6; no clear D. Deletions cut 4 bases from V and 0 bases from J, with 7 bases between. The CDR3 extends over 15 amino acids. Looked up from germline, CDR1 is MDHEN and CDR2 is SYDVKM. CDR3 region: CASSSLYSGANVLTF. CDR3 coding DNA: TGTGCCAGCAGTTCCCTCTACTCTGGGGCCAACGTCCTGACTTTC.

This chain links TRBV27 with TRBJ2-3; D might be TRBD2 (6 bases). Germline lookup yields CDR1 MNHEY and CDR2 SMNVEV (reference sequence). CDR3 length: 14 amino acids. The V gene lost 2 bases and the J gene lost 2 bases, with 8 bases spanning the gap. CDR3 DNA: TGTGCCAGCAGTTTACGGGGACTCACAGATACGCAGTATTTT. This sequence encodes CASSLRGLTDTQYF.

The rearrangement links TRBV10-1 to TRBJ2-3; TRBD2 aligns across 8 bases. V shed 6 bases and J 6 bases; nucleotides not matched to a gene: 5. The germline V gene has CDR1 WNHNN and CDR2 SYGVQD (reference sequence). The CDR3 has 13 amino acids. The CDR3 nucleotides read TGCGCCAGCAGAGAAAGCGGGAGTGATACGCAGTATTTT. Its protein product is CASRESGSDTQYF.

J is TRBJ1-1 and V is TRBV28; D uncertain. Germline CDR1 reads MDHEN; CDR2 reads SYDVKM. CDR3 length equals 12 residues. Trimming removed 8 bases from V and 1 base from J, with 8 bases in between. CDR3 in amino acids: CASLSGNTEAFF. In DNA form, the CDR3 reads TGTGCCAGCTTGTCAGGGAACACTGAAGCTTTCTTT.

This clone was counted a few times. The CDR3 sequence is CASSFVQGAAYYGYTF. In DNA form, the CDR3 reads TGTGCCAGCAGTTTCGTGCAGGGGGCTGCTTACTATGGCTACACCTTC. The chain uses TRBV27 and TRBJ1-2; 8 bases map to TRBD1. Germline values: CDR1 MNHEY, CDR2 SMNVEV (reference sequence). Germline trimming cut 3 bases from V and 3 bases from J; bases unmatched to any gene: 9. This CDR3 comprises 16 residues.

The CDR3 DNA sequence: TGTGCCAGCAGTTTATTACTTCGGCGGTCTTACGGCGGCGAAGCTTTCTTT. As protein: CASSLLLRRSYGGEAFF. The V call is TRBV28, the J call TRBJ1-1, with D unclear. CDR3 length: 17 residues. The V end lost 1 base, the J end lost 8 bases, and 23 bases lay between the germline ends. Per the germline V gene, CDR1 is MDHEN and CDR2 is SYDVKM.

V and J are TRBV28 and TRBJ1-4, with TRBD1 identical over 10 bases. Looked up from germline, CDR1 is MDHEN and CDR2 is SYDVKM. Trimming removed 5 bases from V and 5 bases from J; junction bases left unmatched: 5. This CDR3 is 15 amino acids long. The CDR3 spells CASSHPGQGNEKLFF. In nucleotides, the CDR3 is TGTGCCAGCAGTCATCCGGGACAGGGGAATGAAAAACTGTTTTTT.

The CDR3 DNA is TGTGCCAGCAGTTCGAACCGGGACAGGTACAATCAGCCCCAGCATTTT. This translates into CASSSNRDRYNQPQHF. This chain joins TRBV27 and TRBJ1-5, with 8 positions matching TRBD1. J gave up 3 bases and V 4 bases, and 8 bases lay outside the gene matches. CDR1 and CDR2 from the germline V gene are MNHEY and SMNVEV (reference sequence). There are 16 residues in the CDR3.

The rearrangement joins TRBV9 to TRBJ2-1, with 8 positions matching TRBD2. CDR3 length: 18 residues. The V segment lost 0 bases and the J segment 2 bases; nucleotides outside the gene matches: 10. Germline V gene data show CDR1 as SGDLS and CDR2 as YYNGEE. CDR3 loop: CASSVGVGVAGTYNEQFF. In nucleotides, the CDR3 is TGTGCCAGCAGCGTAGGGGTAGGGGTAGCGGGAACCTACAATGAGCAGTTCTTC.

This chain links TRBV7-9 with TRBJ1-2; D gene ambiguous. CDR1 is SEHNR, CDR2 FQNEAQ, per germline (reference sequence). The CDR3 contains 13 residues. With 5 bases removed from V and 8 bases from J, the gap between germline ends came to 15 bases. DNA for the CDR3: TGTGCCAGCAGCCTAATGATACCCGAGGGCTACACCTTC. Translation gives CASSLMIPEGYTF.

The CDR3 spells CAITGSSGNTIYF. Here the CDR3 DNA reads TGTGCCATCACCGGGTCCTCTGGAAACACCATATATTTT. V usage is TRBV19 and J usage is TRBJ1-3, with D unclear. Trimming removed 10 bases at V and 0 bases at J, with 10 bases between. The CDR3 runs to 13 residues. The germline V gene encodes CDR1 LNHDA and CDR2 SQIVND (reference sequence).

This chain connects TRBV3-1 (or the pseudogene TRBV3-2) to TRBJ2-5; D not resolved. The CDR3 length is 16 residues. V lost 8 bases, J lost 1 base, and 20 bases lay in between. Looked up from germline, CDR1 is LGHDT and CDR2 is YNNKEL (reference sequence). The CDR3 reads CASEICLQQAQETQYF. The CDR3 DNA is TGTGCCAGCGAAATATGCCTACAGCAGGCCCAAGAGACCCAGTACTTC.